The rows below give T cell receptor beta chains drawn from one sample of a study of Ad26.COV2.S vaccination and SARS-CoV-2 variants. TCRdb keeps only in-frame clones here, not all; method: immunoSEQ multiplex PCR. The table shows fewer than 900,000 clones, with about 89% occurring only once. The sequencing here drew on peripheral blood, taken in a trial of Ad26.COV2.S vaccine versus placebo. The origin of the receptors is a person between 18 and 65 years old who received the Ad26.COV2.S COVID-19 vaccine or a placebo. CDR3s include the opening cysteine and the closing phenylalanine or tryptophan. A D gene is named only where the DNA matches it firmly. Not all rows give a size; the values are once, few, many and, for expanded clones, a class.

len	d_gene	abundance	v_gene	j_gene	CDR3nt	CDR3aa
14	-	once	TRBV7-2	TRBJ2-7	TGTGCCAGCAGCCCCCGCGGCGGTCCCTACGAGCAGTACTTC	CASSPRGGPYEQYF
14	-	-	TRBV9	TRBJ1-5	TGTGCCAGCAGCGTAGGCCATGGCAATCAGCCCCAGCATTTT	CASSVGHGNQPQHF
12	TRBD1	-	TRBV18	TRBJ1-2	TGTGCCAGCTCATCTTCCGGACAGGGCCACACCTTC	CASSSSGQGHTF
13	-	-	TRBV5-1	TRBJ2-7	TGCGCCAGCAGTGGGGATGGGGGCTACGAGCAGTACTTC	CASSGDGGYEQYF
12	-	-	TRBV19	TRBJ2-1	TGTGCCAGTAGTACCCAATCGAGTGAGCAGTTCTTC	CASSTQSSEQFF
13	-	-	TRBV15	TRBJ1-5	TGTGCCACCAGCAGGGCCAGGGCGACGCCCCAGCATTTT	CATSRARATPQHF
14	-	-	TRBV19	TRBJ2-7	TGTGCCAGTAGTCCTGACAGGAGATACTACGAGCAGTACTTC	CASSPDRRYYEQYF
12	-	-	TRBV18	TRBJ2-2	TGTGCCAGCTCACAGGACACCGGGGAGCTGTTTTTT	CASSQDTGELFF
14	-	-	TRBV7-6	TRBJ1-2	TGTGCCAGCAGCTCCAGGGTTGATAACTATGGCTACACCTTC	CASSSRVDNYGYTF
14	-	-	TRBV18	TRBJ2-1	TGTGCCAGCTCACCAAGAGGTCCCTACAATGAGCAGTTCTTC	CASSPRGPYNEQFF
16	-	-	TRBV3-1/TRBV3-2	TRBJ2-5	TGTGCCAGCAGCCACCGAAGAGGAGCAGATCAAGAGACCCAGTACTTC	CASSHRRGADQETQYF
13	TRBD1	-	TRBV27	TRBJ1-2	TGTGCCAGCAGCAAGAGGGACAGCCACGGCTACACCTTC	CASSKRDSHGYTF
15	-	-	TRBV18	TRBJ1-2	TGTGCCAGCTCACCGGGAACACCCACAAACTATGGCTACACCTTC	CASSPGTPTNYGYTF
16	-	once	TRBV2	TRBJ2-3	TGTGCCAGCAGTGTGAGGCAGGGGAGGGTCACAGATACGCAGTATTTT	CASSVRQGRVTDTQYF
13	TRBD1	-	TRBV30	TRBJ1-3	TGTGCCTGGAGGTTGACAGGGAAAAACACCATATATTTT	CAWRLTGKNTIYF
15	TRBD1	-	TRBV7-9	TRBJ2-7	TGTGCCAGCAGCTTAGCGACGGCAGGGGGCCACGAGCAGTACTTC	CASSLATAGGHEQYF